This T cell receptor (beta chain) is drawn from a study of OX40 agonist ivuxolimab in advanced cancers. This clone appeared once. Deletions cut 4 bases from V and 4 bases from J, with 10 bases between. Germline CDR1 reads MGHDK; CDR2 reads SYGVNS. This CDR3 is 13 amino acids long. Generated by immunoSEQ multiplex PCR, the TCRdb table keeps only in-frame clones and is missing some. The data show 75,000 to 100,000 clones, with 84% seen just once and 5.8% held by the top ten. The sample consisted of CD4+ or CD8+ T cells sorted from blood, taken in a trial of the OX40 agonist ivuxolimab. The sequence came from an adult with an advanced solid tumor such as melanoma, head and neck, liver or kidney cancer. This chain uses TRBV25-1 with TRBJ1-1, with D hard to call. The CDR3 sequence is CASSGPRGTEAFF. As DNA, the CDR3 is TGTGCCAGCAGTGGGCCGCGGGGCACTGAAGCTTTCTTT.